These 11 T cell receptor beta chains share one sample of origin, sequenced in a study of shared clonotypes between healthy human individuals. Clones were sequenced by immunoSEQ multiplex PCR, and TCRdb holds only the in-frame ones, with some missing. Of roughly 480,000 clones in the sample, roughly 85% were seen once. The sequenced material came from PBMCs. All receptors come from a woman between 40 and 55 years old in good health. Some clones in this sample may be carry-over from other donors' samples.

This rearrangement joins TRBV19 to TRBJ2-5; possibly TRBD1 for D (6 bases). V lost 3 bases, J lost 1 base, and 12 bases lay in between. This CDR3 region has 15 residues. Germline V gene lookup returns CDR1 LNHDA and CDR2 SQIVND (reference sequence). DNA of the CDR3: TGTGCCAGTAGTATGTTGACAGGACTCCAAGAGACCCAGTACTTC. As protein: CASSMLTGLQETQYF.

The count of this clone is one. The V gene is TRBV19, the J gene TRBJ1-5; D not certain. Germline assignment: CDR1 LNHDA and CDR2 SQIVND (reference sequence). The CDR3 consists of 13 residues. Trimming shortened V by 6 bases and J by 4 bases, and 10 bases separated the two germline ends. CDR3 protein: CASRLAGNQPQHF. DNA of the CDR3: TGTGCCAGTAGATTGGCGGGGAATCAGCCCCAGCATTTT. Filled out from reference TRBV19 and TRBJ1-5, the complete variable domain reads DGGITQSPKYLFRKEGQNVTLSCEQNLNHDAMYWYRQDPGQGLRLIYYSQIVNDFQKGDIAEGYSVSREKKESFPLTVTSAQKNPTAFYLCASRLAGNQPQHFGDGTRLSIL.

About this clone: Other DNA sequences in this sample translate to the same CDR3. CDR3 sequence: CASSYRDSSYEQYF. The CDR3, as DNA: TGTGCCAGCAGTTACCGGGACTCCTCCTACGAGCAGTACTTC. V and J are TRBV6-5 and TRBJ2-7; possible D gene TRBD2, 6 bases. Per the germline V gene, CDR1 is MNHEY and CDR2 is SVGAGI. The CDR3 is 14 residues long. V was shortened by 2 bases and J by 0 bases, with 8 bases between the two germline ends.

The rearrangement links TRBV7-3 to TRBJ2-6; 14 bases agree with TRBD2. Unmatched junction bases numbered 9, after V lost 4 bases and J lost 4 bases. The CDR3 consists of 19 residues. Germline V gives CDR1 SGHTA, CDR2 FQGTGA. CDR3 residues: CASSSIGLAGGYGANVLTF. The CDR3 coding sequence is TGTGCCAGCAGCTCTATAGGACTAGCGGGAGGATACGGGGCCAACGTCCTGACTTTC.

The chain couples TRBV11-3 to TRBJ2-2; D gene ambiguous. Trimming shortened V by 1 base and J by 1 base, and 10 bases separated the two germline ends. The CDR3 extends over 16 amino acids. Germline loops: CDR1 SGHNT, CDR2 YENEEA. The CDR3: CASSLGARRNTGELFF. The CDR3, as DNA: TGTGCCAGCAGCTTAGGGGCTAGGAGGAACACCGGGGAGCTGTTTTTT.

This clone was detected only once. The rearrangement links TRBV9 to TRBJ2-7, with 8 bases lining up with TRBD2. The V segment lost 4 bases and the J segment 7 bases; nucleotides outside the gene matches: 10. The germline gives CDR1 SGDLS, CDR2 YYNGEE. This CDR3 comprises 14 residues. CDR3 in amino acids: CASSRSTVAGEQYF. Here the CDR3 DNA reads TGTGCCAGCAGCCGCTCTACGGTAGCGGGAGAGCAGTACTTC.

This clone was seen a few times. V and J are TRBV28 and TRBJ1-1; a possible D gene is TRBD1 (5 bases). The length of the CDR3 is 14 residues. CDR1 is MDHEN, CDR2 SYDVKM, per germline. V shed 4 bases and J shed 4 bases, with 13 bases lying between them. The CDR3 nucleotides are TGTGCCAGCAGTTCCGTCCCACAGGCCACTGAAGCTTTCTTT. It translates to CASSSVPQATEAFF.

The rearrangement uses TRBV7-3 and TRBJ2-1, with D perhaps given as TRBD1 or TRBD2 (5 bases each). The CDR3 contains 16 residues. V lost 4 bases and J 5 bases, leaving 18 bases between the germline ends. CDR1 is SGHTA and CDR2 is FQGTGA in the germline V gene. The CDR3 region has the DNA TGTGCCAGCAGCTCCCTGGGGGTCGGGATCAACAATGAGCAGTTCTTC. It translates to CASSSLGVGINNEQFF.

The chain employs TRBV7-2 and TRBJ1-4; a weak D match, TRBD1 (5 bases). The ends were cut back, 0 bases at V and 6 bases at J, with 8 bases in the middle. Germline V gene lookup returns CDR1 SGHTA and CDR2 FQGNSA. The CDR3 totals 14 residues. CDR3 sequence: CASSLAGDYEKLFF. The CDR3 DNA is TGTGCCAGCAGCTTAGCGGGGGATTATGAAAAACTGTTTTTT.

This clone was recorded once. The CDR3 reads CASSQGLSGLRAEQYF. The CDR3, as DNA: TGCGCCAGCAGCCAGGGATTATCGGGACTCCGGGCCGAGCAGTACTTC. V is TRBV5-1 and J is TRBJ2-7; maybe TRBD2 (6 bases). Germline-derived CDR1 and CDR2 are SGHRS and YFSETQ. CDR3 size: 16 residues. V lost 4 bases and J lost 6, with 23 bases in between.

A few counts support this clone. Other DNA sequences in the same sample also yield this CDR3. V is TRBV7-9 and J is TRBJ2-1; 9 nucleotides line up with TRBD2. The CDR3 is made up of 16 amino acids. The germline CDR1 and CDR2 sequences are SEHNR and FQNEAQ (reference sequence). Unmatched junction bases numbered 1, after V lost 0 bases and J lost 1 base. The CDR3 protein is CASSLALAGSYNEQFF. DNA of the CDR3: TGTGCCAGCAGCTTAGCGCTAGCGGGGTCCTACAATGAGCAGTTCTTC.